This T cell receptor beta chain was identified in a study of T cell responses to AZD1222 COVID-19 vaccine. Produced via immunoSEQ multiplex PCR; TCRdb's table is partial and in-frame only. Of some 130,000 clones in the sample, approximately 88% are singletons; the top ten hold approximately 4%. The CDR3 has 13 amino acids. V lost 7 bases and J 7 bases, leaving 14 bases between the germline ends. This TCR was sampled from an adult in good health. The rearrangement uses TRBV12-3 or TRBV12-4 and TRBJ1-5; D call uncertain. The sequencing here drew on peripheral blood, taken on day 0 of AZD1222 vaccination. CDR3 protein: CASKVGLNQPQHF. The CDR3 region has the DNA TGTGCCAGCAAGGTAGGGCTGAACCAGCCCCAGCATTTT.